This T cell receptor beta chain emerged from a study of blood T cell repertoires in COVID-19. Study background: COVID-19 samples, acute and convalescent, were from the United States, Italy and Spain.

In its sample, this clone was seen a few times. Between the trimmed V and J ends, which lost 11 bases and 1 base, there was a span of 12 bases. This CDR3 contains 14 residues. Germline values: CDR1 MNHEY, CDR2 SVGAGI. The table came from immunoSEQ multiplex PCR; TCRdb's copy has only in-frame clones and leaves some out. The data contain some 140,000 clones, around three quarters of them singletons. This receptor was taken from a man in his sixties with acute or convalescent COVID-19. The sequenced material came from peripheral blood. V is TRBV6-5 and J is TRBJ2-6; no reliable D call. CDR3 region: CASSSLSGANVLTF. CDR3 DNA: TGTGCCTCCTCGAGCCTATCTGGGGCCAACGTCCTGACTTTC.